Each of the 18 T cell receptor beta chains below was sequenced from the same sample in a study of shared clonotypes between healthy human individuals. Produced via immunoSEQ multiplex PCR; TCRdb's table is partial and in-frame only. The sample has roughly 1,800,000 clones; about 94% are singletons. CD45RO-negative CD8 cells positively selected for CCR7 made up the naive population, which excluded terminally differentiated effector memory CD45RA+ cells. The sample was naive CD8+ T cells sorted from blood. These receptors were collected from a man aged 18 to 35 in good health.

The genes are TRBV7-9 and TRBJ2-6; D remains ambiguous. The CDR3 extends over 18 amino acids. Trimming removed 3 bases from V and 1 base from J, with 16 bases in between. The germline V gene encodes CDR1 SEHNR and CDR2 FQNEAQ (reference sequence). The CDR3, as DNA: TGTGCCAGCAGCTTTCCCTTAGGGATCCGATCTGGGGCCAACGTCCTGACTTTC. It encodes CASSFPLGIRSGANVLTF.

The chain recombines TRBV13 with TRBJ1-1, with 9 bases matching TRBD1. This CDR3 is built from 15 residues. Germline values: CDR1 PRHDT, CDR2 FYEKMQ (reference sequence). The ends lost 5 bases at V and 4 bases at J; junction bases unmatched: 8. The CDR3 spells CASSPGDRDSTEAFF. The CDR3, as DNA: TGTGCCAGCAGCCCCGGGGACAGGGATAGCACTGAAGCTTTCTTT. Combining the CDR3 with reference TRBV13 and TRBJ1-1 gives the whole variable domain AAGVIQSPRHLIKEKRETATLKCYPIPRHDTVYWYQQGPGQDPQFLISFYEKMQSDKGSIPDRFSAQQFSDYHSELNMSSLELGDSALYFCASSPGDRDSTEAFFGQGTRLTVV.

The V gene is TRBV5-1, the J gene TRBJ2-7; D perhaps matches TRBD1 (6 bases). Germline loops: CDR1 SGHRS, CDR2 YFSETQ. The V and J ends lost 4 bases and 1 base respectively, with 15 bases between them. The length of the CDR3 is 15 residues. The CDR3 is CASSHGQHRSYEQYF. Written as DNA, the CDR3 is TGCGCCAGCAGCCACGGACAGCATCGATCCTACGAGCAGTACTTC.

The chain has TRBV7-9 and TRBJ2-2; possibly TRBD1 for D (6 bases). CDR1 is SEHNR, CDR2 FQNEAQ, per germline (reference sequence). The CDR3 loop spans 16 amino acids. Trimming took off 3 bases at V and 1 base at J, with 12 bases between the two ends. CDR3: CASSFKDRGNTGELFF. The CDR3 nucleotides read TGTGCCAGCAGCTTTAAGGACAGAGGGAACACCGGGGAGCTGTTTTTT.

With regard to this clone: The identical CDR3 is also encoded by other nucleotide sequences in the sample. The chain carries TRBV11-2 and TRBJ2-7; D may match TRBD1 or TRBD2 (5 bases each). Trimming removed 5 bases at V and 3 bases at J, with 11 bases between. This CDR3 spans 13 amino acids. The V gene's germline CDR1 is SGHAT and CDR2 FQNNGV. DNA of the CDR3: TGTGCCAGCAGCCCGGGACCGCTCTACGAGCAGTACTTC. Translated, it gives CASSPGPLYEQYF.

This clone was seen once. J is TRBJ2-5 and V is TRBV6-6; 7 bases match TRBD1. The CDR3 sequence is 15 residues long. Looked up from germline, CDR1 is MNHNY and CDR2 is SVGAGI (reference sequence). V trimming: 5 bases; J trimming: 5 bases; junction bases outside the gene matches: 11. CDR3 region: CASSPPEQGWETQYF. The DNA of the CDR3 is TGTGCCAGCAGTCCACCTGAACAGGGGTGGGAGACCCAGTACTTC.

Points on this clone: Other nucleotide sequences from this sample produce the same CDR3. The genes are TRBV29-1 and TRBJ2-2; tentatively, D is TRBD1 (5 bases). V was trimmed by 4 bases and J by 1 base, leaving 7 bases between them. Germline V gene lookup returns CDR1 SQVTM and CDR2 ANQGSEA. The CDR3 runs to 13 residues. This CDR3 is CSVVGQNTGELFF. CDR3 bases: TGCAGCGTTGTGGGGCAGAACACCGGGGAGCTGTTTTTT.

The V and J genes are TRBV11-2 and TRBJ2-2, with D unclear. The germline CDR1 and CDR2 sequences are SGHAT and FQNNGV. V lost 3 bases to trimming and J lost 1 base, with 15 bases between them. This CDR3 has 17 amino acids. The CDR3 nucleotides are TGTGCCAGCAGCTTGGGTTGGGCTATCCAGAACACCGGGGAGCTGTTTTTT. Translated: CASSLGWAIQNTGELFF.

The V gene is TRBV9, the J gene TRBJ2-3, with a weak D call TRBD2 (6 bases). V was clipped by 4 bases and J by 2 bases, with 17 bases between them. Per germline, CDR1 SGDLS and CDR2 YYNGEE. This CDR3 has 16 amino acids. CDR3 sequence: CASSPPGGGVTDTQYF. CDR3 sequence (DNA): TGTGCCAGCAGCCCCCCCGGTGGAGGGGTCACAGATACGCAGTATTTT.

The rearrangement uses TRBV9 and TRBJ2-3, with 9 nucleotides matching TRBD2. Germline V gives CDR1 SGDLS, CDR2 YYNGEE. CDR3 length equals 16 residues. Trimming took 3 bases from V and 0 from J; bases not matched to a gene: 5. The CDR3 DNA reads TGTGCCAGCAGCGATCTAGCGGGGCCTAGCACAGATACGCAGTATTTT. Translating gives CASSDLAGPSTDTQYF.

As regards this clone: Other DNA sequences of this sample code for an identical CDR3. The chain combines TRBV27 with TRBJ2-7; tentatively, D is TRBD1 (5 bases). This CDR3 has 14 residues. Trimming left V 3 bases short and J 1 base short, with 10 bases between. Germline CDR1 MNHEY, CDR2 SMNVEV (reference sequence). CDR3 residues: CASSFGRASYEQYF. In DNA, the CDR3 is TGTGCCAGCAGTTTCGGCAGGGCATCCTACGAGCAGTACTTC.

The V gene is TRBV27, the J gene TRBJ2-3, with 11 nucleotides matching TRBD2. This CDR3 region has 19 residues. Germline lookup yields CDR1 MNHEY and CDR2 SMNVEV (reference sequence). Germline trimming cut 6 bases from V and 4 bases from J; bases unmatched to any gene: 18. In DNA form, the CDR3 reads TGTGCCAGCAGAACCTCTATAGCGGGGGGGCTCAGTTCCCCAGATACGCAGTATTTT. Amino acids: CASRTSIAGGLSSPDTQYF.

This sequence joins TRBV29-1 and TRBJ2-2; no reliable D call. Germline-derived CDR1 and CDR2 are SQVTM and ANQGSEA. V lost 6 bases to trimming and J lost 1 base, with 6 bases between them. This CDR3 contains 12 residues. CDR3 in DNA: TGCAGCGTCGTCAAGAACACCGGGGAGCTGTTTTTT. Amino acid sequence: CSVVKNTGELFF.

This chain connects TRBV6-5 to TRBJ2-2, with D possibly TRBD2 on 5 matching bases. Trimming took 2 bases from V and 10 from J, leaving 14 bases between them. Germline CDR1 and CDR2: MNHEY and SVGAGI. CDR3 length equals 14 residues. The CDR3 reads CASSYADLGKELFF. The CDR3 DNA follows: TGTGCCAGCAGTTACGCGGACTTGGGCAAGGAGCTGTTTTTT.

The rearrangement joins TRBV27 to TRBJ2-5; 7 positions match TRBD2. V was clipped by 3 bases and J by 5 bases; unmatched bases: 12. The CDR3 runs to 16 residues. Per the germline V gene, CDR1 is MNHEY and CDR2 is SMNVEV (reference sequence). The CDR3 sequence: CASSLIGPSGVETQYF. The CDR3 DNA follows: TGTGCCAGCAGTTTGATTGGTCCCAGCGGGGTGGAGACCCAGTACTTC.

The chain has TRBV27 and TRBJ2-7; D gene ambiguous. Germline V gives CDR1 MNHEY, CDR2 SMNVEV (reference sequence). V dropped 6 bases and J dropped 3 bases, with 12 bases sitting between them. This CDR3 has 13 residues. The CDR3 is CASRGMDLYEQYF. The CDR3 DNA reads as TGTGCCAGCAGGGGTATGGACCTCTACGAGCAGTACTTC.

This clone occurred once. J is TRBJ2-7 and V is TRBV2, with 9 bases that match TRBD2. V lost 6 bases to trimming and J lost 3 bases; unmatched junction nucleotides: 6. The CDR3 runs to 14 residues. The germline V gene has CDR1 SNHLY and CDR2 FYNNEI. The CDR3 DNA reads as TGTGCCAGCAGGGCTAGCGGGACGATCTACGAGCAGTACTTC. Translated: CASRASGTIYEQYF.

The genes are TRBV19 and TRBJ1-1, with unresolved D. V shed 7 bases and J shed 1 base, with 10 bases lying between them. CDR3 length equals 13 residues. Germline V CDR1 and CDR2: LNHDA, SQIVND (reference sequence). Here the CDR3 reads CASTSGSNTEAFF. CDR3 sequence (DNA): TGTGCCAGTACATCCGGGTCGAACACTGAAGCTTTCTTT.